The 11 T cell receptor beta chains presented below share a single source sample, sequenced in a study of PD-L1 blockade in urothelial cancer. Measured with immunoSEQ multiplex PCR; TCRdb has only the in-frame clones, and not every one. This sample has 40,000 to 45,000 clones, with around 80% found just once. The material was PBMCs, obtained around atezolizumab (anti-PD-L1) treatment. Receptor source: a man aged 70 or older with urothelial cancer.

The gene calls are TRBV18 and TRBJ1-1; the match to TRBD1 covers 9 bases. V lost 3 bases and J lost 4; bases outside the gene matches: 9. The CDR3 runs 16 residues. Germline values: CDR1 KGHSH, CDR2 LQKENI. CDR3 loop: CASSPLQGAAVTEAFF. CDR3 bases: TGTGCCAGCTCACCGCTACAGGGGGCGGCGGTCACTGAAGCTTTCTTT.

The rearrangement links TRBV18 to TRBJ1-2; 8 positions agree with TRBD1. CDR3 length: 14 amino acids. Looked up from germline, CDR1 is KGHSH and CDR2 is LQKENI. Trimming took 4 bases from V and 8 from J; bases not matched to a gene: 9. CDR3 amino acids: CASSLDRGLVGYTF. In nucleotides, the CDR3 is TGTGCCAGCTCACTCGACAGGGGATTGGTAGGCTACACCTTC.

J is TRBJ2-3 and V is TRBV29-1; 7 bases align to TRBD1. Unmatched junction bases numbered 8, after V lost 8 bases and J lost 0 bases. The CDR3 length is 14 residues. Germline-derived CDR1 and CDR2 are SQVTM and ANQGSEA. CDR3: CSTGTATSTDTQYF. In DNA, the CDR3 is TGCAGCACCGGGACAGCTACTAGCACAGATACGCAGTATTTT.

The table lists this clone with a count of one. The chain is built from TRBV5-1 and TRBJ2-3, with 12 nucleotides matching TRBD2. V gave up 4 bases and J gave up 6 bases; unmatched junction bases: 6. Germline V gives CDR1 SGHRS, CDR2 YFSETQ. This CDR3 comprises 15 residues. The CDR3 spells CASSAGTSGPDTQYF. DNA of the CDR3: TGCGCCAGCAGCGCCGGGACTAGCGGGCCTGATACGCAGTATTTT. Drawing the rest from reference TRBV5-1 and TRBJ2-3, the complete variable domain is KAGVTQTPRYLIKTRGQQVTLSCSPISGHRSVSWYQQTPGQGLQFLFEYFSETQRNKGNFPGRFSGRQFSNSRSEMNVSTLELGDSALYLCASSAGTSGPDTQYFGPGTRLTVL.

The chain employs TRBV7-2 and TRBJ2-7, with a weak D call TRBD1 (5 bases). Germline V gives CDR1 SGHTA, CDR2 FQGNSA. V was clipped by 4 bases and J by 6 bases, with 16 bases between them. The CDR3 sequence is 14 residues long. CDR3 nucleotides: TGTGCCAGCAGCTCCCTATCAGGGATTTCCGAGCAGTACTTC. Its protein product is CASSSLSGISEQYF.

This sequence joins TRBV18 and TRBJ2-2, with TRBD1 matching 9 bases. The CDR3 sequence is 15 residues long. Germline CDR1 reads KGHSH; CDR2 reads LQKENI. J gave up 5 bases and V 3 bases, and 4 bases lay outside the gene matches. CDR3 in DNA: TGTGCCAGCTCACCGGGACAGGGTTTGACCGGGGAGCTGTTTTTT. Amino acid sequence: CASSPGQGLTGELFF.

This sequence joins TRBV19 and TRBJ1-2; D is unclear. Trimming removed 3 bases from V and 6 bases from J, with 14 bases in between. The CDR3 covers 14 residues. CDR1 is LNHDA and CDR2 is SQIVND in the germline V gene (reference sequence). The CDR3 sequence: CASSIARNWNGYTF. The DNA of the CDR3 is TGTGCCAGTAGTATCGCCAGGAATTGGAATGGCTACACCTTC.

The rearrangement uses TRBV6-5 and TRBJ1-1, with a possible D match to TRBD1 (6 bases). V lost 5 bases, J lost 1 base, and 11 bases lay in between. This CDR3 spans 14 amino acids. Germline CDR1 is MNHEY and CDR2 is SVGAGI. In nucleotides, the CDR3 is TGTGCCAGCAGTACTCCGGGACAGAACACTGAAGCTTTCTTT. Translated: CASSTPGQNTEAFF.

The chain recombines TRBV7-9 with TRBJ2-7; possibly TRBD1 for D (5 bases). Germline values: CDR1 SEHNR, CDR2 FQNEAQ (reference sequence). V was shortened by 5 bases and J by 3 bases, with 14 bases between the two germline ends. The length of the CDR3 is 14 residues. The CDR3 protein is CASSPDIQGYEQYF. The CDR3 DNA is TGTGCCAGCAGCCCGGACATCCAAGGCTACGAGCAGTACTTC.

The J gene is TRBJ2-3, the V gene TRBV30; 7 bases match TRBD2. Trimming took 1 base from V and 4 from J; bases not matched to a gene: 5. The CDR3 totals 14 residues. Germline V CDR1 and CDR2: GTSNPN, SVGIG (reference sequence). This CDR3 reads CAWSDGGGADTQYF. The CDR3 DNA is TGTGCCTGGAGTGACGGGGGAGGGGCAGATACGCAGTATTTT.

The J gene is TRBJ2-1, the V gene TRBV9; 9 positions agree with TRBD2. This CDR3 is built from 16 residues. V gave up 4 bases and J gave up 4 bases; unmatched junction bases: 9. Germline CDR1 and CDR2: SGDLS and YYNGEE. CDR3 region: CASSRMGTSRYNEQFF. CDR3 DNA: TGTGCCAGCAGCCGGATGGGGACTAGCAGGTACAATGAGCAGTTCTTC.